One sample yielded the 8 T cell receptor beta chains listed below, sequenced in a study of CD8+CD57+ T cells in acquired aplastic anemia. Investigators profiled TCR beta VDJ and CDR3 from genomic DNA template. TCRdb independently ran MiXCR on the reads; one entry per CDR3 protein. The sample has 200,000 or so distinct CDR3 sequences; over 60% are singletons. Sequencing input: sorted CD4+, CD8+, or CD8+CD57+ T cells (not recorded which) from PBMCs. The origin of the receptors is a human donor with severe aplastic anemia or a healthy control (not recorded which).

This clonotype appeared a single time. The chain couples TRBV19 to TRBJ1-2; D unclear. The CDR3 sequence is 14 residues long. V dropped 6 bases and J dropped 5 bases, with 16 bases sitting between them. Germline V lookup: CDR1 LNHDA, CDR2 SQIVND (reference sequence). The CDR3 bases are TGTGCCAGTAGCCTACTACCGGGTCTTTATGGCTACACCTTC. This gives the protein CASSLLPGLYGYTF.

The V and J genes are TRBV7-8 and TRBJ1-6, with D hard to call. Looked up from germline, CDR1 is SGHVS and CDR2 is FQNEAQ. The CDR3 loop spans 14 amino acids. The V end lost 5 bases, the J end lost 9 bases, and 14 bases lay between the germline ends. CDR3 amino acids: CASSPDSKSSPLHF. In DNA form, the CDR3 reads TGTGCCAGCAGCCCCGACTCTAAGAGTTCACCCCTCCACTTT.

In DNA form, the CDR3 reads TGTGCCAGCGAATTGGAGAACACTGAAGCTTTCTTT. It specifies CASELENTEAFF. The rearrangement joins TRBV25-1 to TRBJ1-1; D gene unclear. Germline V CDR1 and CDR2: MGHDK, SYGVNS. The CDR3 is made up of 12 amino acids. Trimming removed 8 bases at V and 1 base at J, with 8 bases between.

The gene calls are TRBV15 and TRBJ1-5, with 10 nucleotides matching TRBD1. This CDR3 contains 14 residues. Per the germline V gene, CDR1 is LNHNV and CDR2 is YYDKDF (reference sequence). The V segment lost 9 bases and the J segment 4 bases; nucleotides outside the gene matches: 6. CDR3 in DNA: TGTGCCACGAGAGGACAGGGGGGGAATCAGCCCCAGCATTTT. Protein product: CATRGQGGNQPQHF.

The CDR3 spells CASSPQGRHGGEQYF. The CDR3 DNA follows: TGTGCCAGCAGCCCCCAGGGACGACATGGGGGCGAGCAGTACTTC. The V and J genes are TRBV7-2 and TRBJ2-7, with D perhaps being TRBD1 or TRBD2 (5 bases each). Trimming pared 5 bases from V and 6 bases from J, leaving 20 bases between. The CDR3 is 15 amino acids. The V gene's germline CDR1 is SGHTA and CDR2 FQGNSA.

This clonotype was counted a few times. The rearrangement uses TRBV15 and TRBJ1-2, with D unclear. This CDR3 spans 12 amino acids. V gave up 0 bases and J gave up 8 bases, with 7 bases separating them. Per the germline V gene, CDR1 is LNHNV and CDR2 is YYDKDF (reference sequence). CDR3 residues: CATSRDDSGYTF. The CDR3 region has the DNA TGTGCCACCAGCAGAGATGACTCCGGCTACACCTTC.

The chain uses TRBV7-9 and TRBJ2-1; 7 nucleotides agree with TRBD2. Germline loops: CDR1 SEHNR, CDR2 FQNEAQ (reference sequence). V trimming: 8 bases; J trimming: 4 bases; junction bases outside the gene matches: 11. This CDR3 has 15 residues. CDR3 sequence reads: CASRPGLEPYNEQFF. The DNA of the CDR3 is TGTGCCAGCCGGCCCGGACTAGAACCTTACAATGAGCAGTTCTTC.

This clonotype appeared a few times. The rearrangement joins TRBV7-2 to TRBJ1-6, with no clear D. Germline CDR1 is SGHTA and CDR2 is FQGNSA. This CDR3 has 13 residues. V lost 1 base and J 9 bases, leaving 7 bases between the germline ends. CDR3 DNA: TGTGCCAGCAGCTTAGATGTGTTTTCACCCCTCCACTTT. This encodes CASSLDVFSPLHF.